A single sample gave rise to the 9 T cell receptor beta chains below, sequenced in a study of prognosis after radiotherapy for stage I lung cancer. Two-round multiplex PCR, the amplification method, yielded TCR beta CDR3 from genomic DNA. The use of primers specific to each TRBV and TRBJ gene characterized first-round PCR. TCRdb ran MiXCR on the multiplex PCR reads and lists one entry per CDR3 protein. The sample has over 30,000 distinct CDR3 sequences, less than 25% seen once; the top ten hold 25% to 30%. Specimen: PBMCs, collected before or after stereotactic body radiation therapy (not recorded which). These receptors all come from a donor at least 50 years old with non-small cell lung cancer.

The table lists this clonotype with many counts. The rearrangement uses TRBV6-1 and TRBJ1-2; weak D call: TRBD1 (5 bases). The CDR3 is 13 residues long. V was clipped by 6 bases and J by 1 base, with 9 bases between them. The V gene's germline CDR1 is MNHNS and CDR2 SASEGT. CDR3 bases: TGTGCCAGCAGGCAGGGTAATAACTATGGCTACACCTTC. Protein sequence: CASRQGNNYGYTF.

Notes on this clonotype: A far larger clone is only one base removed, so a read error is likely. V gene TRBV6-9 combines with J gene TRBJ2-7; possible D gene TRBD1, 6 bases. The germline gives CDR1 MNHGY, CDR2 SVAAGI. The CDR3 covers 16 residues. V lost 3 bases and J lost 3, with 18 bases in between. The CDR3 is CASSYTRDNLYYEQYF. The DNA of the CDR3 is TGTGCCAGCAGTTACACCCGGGACAACTTATACTACGAGCAGTACTTC.

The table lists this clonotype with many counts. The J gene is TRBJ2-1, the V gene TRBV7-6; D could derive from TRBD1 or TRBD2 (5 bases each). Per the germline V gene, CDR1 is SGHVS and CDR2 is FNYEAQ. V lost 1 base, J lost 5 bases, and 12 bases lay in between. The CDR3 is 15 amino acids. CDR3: CASSLEGTGNNEQFF. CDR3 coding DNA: TGTGCCAGCAGCTTAGAGGGGACGGGAAACAATGAGCAGTTCTTC.

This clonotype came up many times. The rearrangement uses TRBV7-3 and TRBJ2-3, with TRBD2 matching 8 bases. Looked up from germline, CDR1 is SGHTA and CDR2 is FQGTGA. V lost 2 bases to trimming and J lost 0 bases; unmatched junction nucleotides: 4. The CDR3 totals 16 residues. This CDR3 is CASSLAGGWSTDTQYF. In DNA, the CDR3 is TGTGCCAGCAGCTTAGCGGGGGGATGGAGCACAGATACGCAGTATTTT.

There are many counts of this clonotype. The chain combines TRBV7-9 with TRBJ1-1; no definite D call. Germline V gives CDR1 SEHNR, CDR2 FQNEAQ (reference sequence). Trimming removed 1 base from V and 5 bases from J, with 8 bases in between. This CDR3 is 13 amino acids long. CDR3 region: CASSLGLTTEAFF. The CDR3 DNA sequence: TGTGCCAGCAGCTTAGGCCTAACTACTGAAGCTTTCTTT.

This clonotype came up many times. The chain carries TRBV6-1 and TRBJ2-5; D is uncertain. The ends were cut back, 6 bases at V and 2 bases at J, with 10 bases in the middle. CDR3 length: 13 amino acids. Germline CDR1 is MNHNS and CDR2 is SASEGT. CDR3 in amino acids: CASRTWDQETQYF. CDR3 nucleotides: TGTGCCAGCAGAACGTGGGATCAAGAGACCCAGTACTTC.

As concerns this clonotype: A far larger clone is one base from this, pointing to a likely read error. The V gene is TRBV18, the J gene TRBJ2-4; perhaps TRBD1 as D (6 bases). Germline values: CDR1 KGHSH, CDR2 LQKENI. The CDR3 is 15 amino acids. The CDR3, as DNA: TGTGCCAGCTCACCGGGTACACAGGGCGGCAGGGAGCAGATCTTC. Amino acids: CASSPGTQGGREQIF.

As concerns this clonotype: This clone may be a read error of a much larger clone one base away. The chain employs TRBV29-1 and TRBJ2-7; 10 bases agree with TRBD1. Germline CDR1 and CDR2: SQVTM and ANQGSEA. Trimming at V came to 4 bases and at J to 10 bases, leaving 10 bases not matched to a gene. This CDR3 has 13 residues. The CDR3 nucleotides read TGCAGCGTTGGGGGACAGGGGTTCGGCGACCAGTACTTC. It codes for CSVGGQGFGDQYF.

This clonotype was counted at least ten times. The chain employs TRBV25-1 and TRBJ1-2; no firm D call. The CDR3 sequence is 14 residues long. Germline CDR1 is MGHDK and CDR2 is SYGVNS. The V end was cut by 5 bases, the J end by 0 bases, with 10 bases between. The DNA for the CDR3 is TGTGCCAGCAGTCGACAAACTACTAACTATGGCTACACCTTC. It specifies CASSRQTTNYGYTF.